A single sample gave rise to the 31 T cell receptor beta chains below, sequenced in a study of T cell changes during pregnancy in multiple sclerosis (dated by TCRdb to the late 2010s). To prepare the library, the immunoSEQ multiplex PCR assay was applied. The immuneACCESS repertoire file appears here via TCRdb, limited to in-frame rearrangements. These files lack a portion of the clones; in checked studies, under half of the deficit traces to unresolved V genes, and the cause of the others is not known. Here the sample has some 50,000 clones; just over 90% occur a single time. The ten top clones hold approximately 0.18% of the sample. This specimen was CD4+ T cells from peripheral blood mononuclear cells, taken in the second trimester of pregnancy. The source of these receptors is a female donor with multiple sclerosis, enrolled in a pregnancy study.

V gene TRBV10-1 combines with J gene TRBJ2-4, with D possibly matching TRBD1 (5 bases). The CDR3 length is 15 residues. V lost 2 bases to trimming and J lost 0 bases, with 8 bases between them. Germline V gene data show CDR1 as WNHNN and CDR2 as SYGVQD (reference sequence). In DNA, the CDR3 is TGCGCCAGCAGTGAGGACAGCCCAGCCAAAAACATTCAGTACTTC. Its translation: CASSEDSPAKNIQYF.

This sequence joins TRBV6-1 and TRBJ1-1; D possibly corresponds to TRBD1 (6 bases). The CDR3 length is 13 residues. Germline V gene data show CDR1 as MNHNS and CDR2 as SASEGT. V was shortened by 6 bases and J by 1 base, with 9 bases between the two germline ends. The CDR3 sequence is CASRLQGNTEAFF. The CDR3 coding sequence is TGTGCCAGCAGGTTACAGGGGAACACTGAAGCTTTCTTT.

This clone occurred once. V and J are TRBV19 and TRBJ2-3; 11 bases match TRBD2. The germline V gene has CDR1 LNHDA and CDR2 SQIVND (reference sequence). The CDR3 is made up of 12 amino acids. Germline trimming cut 9 bases from V and 6 bases from J; bases unmatched to any gene: 2. The CDR3 DNA follows: TGTGCCAGCTTAGCGGGAGGGGATACGCAGTATTTT. Translated: CASLAGGDTQYF.

In this sample, this clone turned up once. V and J are TRBV7-6 and TRBJ2-3, with 15 positions matching TRBD2. Germline trimming cut 1 base from V and 5 bases from J; bases unmatched to any gene: 1. Germline V CDR1 and CDR2: SGHVS, FNYEAQ. This CDR3 has 16 residues. This CDR3 is CASSLGGLAGGDTQYF. CDR3 nucleotides: TGTGCCAGCAGCTTAGGGGGACTAGCGGGAGGAGATACGCAGTATTTT.

The chain joins TRBV5-1 to TRBJ2-1, with 8 bases fitting TRBD1. The CDR3 length is 15 residues. Germline trimming cut 4 bases from V and 2 bases from J; bases unmatched to any gene: 5. CDR1 and CDR2 from the germline V gene are SGHRS and YFSETQ. The DNA of the CDR3 is TGCGCCAGCAGCCTGCCACAGGGGGCCTACAATGAGCAGTTCTTC. Translation gives CASSLPQGAYNEQFF.

The chain recombines TRBV11-1 with TRBJ1-3; the match to TRBD1 covers 7 bases. Germline assignment: CDR1 SGHAT and CDR2 FQDESV (reference sequence). The junction had 7 bases not matched to a gene; V was cut back by 5 bases and J by 0 bases. The CDR3 runs to 16 residues. The CDR3 sequence: CASSEGDRSSGNTIYF. The CDR3 nucleotides are TGTGCCAGCAGCGAGGGGGACAGATCCTCTGGAAACACCATATATTTT.

The V gene is TRBV5-1, the J gene TRBJ1-1, with no clear D. This CDR3 spans 14 amino acids. The V gene lost 2 bases and the J gene lost 5 bases, with 13 bases spanning the gap. CDR1 and CDR2 (germline): SGHRS, YFSETQ. The CDR3 region is CASSLNGERTEAFF. The CDR3 nucleotides are TGCGCCAGCAGCTTAAACGGGGAAAGGACTGAAGCTTTCTTT.

The V call is TRBV2, the J call TRBJ2-3; D is possibly TRBD1 (5 bases). V lost 6 bases and J lost 2, with 6 bases in between. CDR1 is SNHLY, CDR2 FYNNEI, per germline. The CDR3 extends over 12 amino acids. The DNA for the CDR3 is TGTGCCAGCAGCAGGGTCACAGATACGCAGTATTTT. This translates into CASSRVTDTQYF.

As for this clone: One junction end does not reproduce the germline sequence, and a read error may be involved. The chain uses TRBV5-1 and TRBJ1-3; 12 nucleotides line up with TRBD1. The CDR3 loop spans 18 amino acids. Germline V lookup: CDR1 SGHRS, CDR2 YFSETQ. Here the CDR3 DNA reads TGCGCCAGCAACTTGAACCCGGGACAGGGGGCTTCTGGAAACACCATATATTTT. Its translation is CASNLNPGQGASGNTIYF. Full variable domain (rest looked up from reference TRBV5-1 and TRBJ1-3): KAGVTQTPRYLIKTRGQQVTLSCSPISGHRSVSWYQQTPGQGLQFLFEYFSETQRNKGNFPGRFSGRQFSNSRSEMNVSTLELGDSALYLCASNLNPGQGASGNTIYFGEGSWLTVV.

The chain uses TRBV19 and TRBJ2-7; TRBD2 is a possible D gene (5 bases). CDR1 is LNHDA, CDR2 SQIVND, per germline (reference sequence). Trimming shortened V by 3 bases and J by 3 bases, and 18 bases separated the two germline ends. This CDR3 is 16 amino acids long. CDR3 bases: TGTGCCAGTAGTATTGGCAGTTATCGAAGCGGCTACGAGCAGTACTTC. Residues: CASSIGSYRSGYEQYF. The full variable domain, in which reference TRBV19 and TRBJ2-7 provide the parts outside the CDR3, is DGGITQSPKYLFRKEGQNVTLSCEQNLNHDAMYWYRQDPGQGLRLIYYSQIVNDFQKGDIAEGYSVSREKKESFPLTVTSAQKNPTAFYLCASSIGSYRSGYEQYFGPGTRLTVT.

This clone showed up just once. This chain uses TRBV28 with TRBJ1-2; 7 nucleotides line up with TRBD1. After removal of 3 bases from V and 5 bases from J, the junction contained 6 bases not matched to a gene. Germline CDR1 and CDR2: MDHEN and SYDVKM. The CDR3 has 14 amino acids. Here the CDR3 DNA reads TGTGCCAGCAGTTTGGAGGGACAGTCGTATGGCTACACCTTC. Its translation is CASSLEGQSYGYTF.

Comment on this clone: Other DNA sequences in the sample encode the same CDR3. V is TRBV27 and J is TRBJ1-1; possibly TRBD1 for D (6 bases). V lost 5 bases to trimming and J lost 10 bases, with 17 bases between them. CDR1 is MNHEY, CDR2 SMNVEV, per germline (reference sequence). This CDR3 has 13 residues. The CDR3 DNA reads TGTGCCAGCAGTCCTACTCTACAGGGCACAGCTTTCTTT. It is translated as CASSPTLQGTAFF.

The chain couples TRBV7-9 to TRBJ1-5; a possible D gene is TRBD1 (6 bases). V lost 1 base and J lost 2, with 9 bases in between. The germline gives CDR1 SEHNR, CDR2 FQNEAQ (reference sequence). The CDR3 runs 15 residues. CDR3 DNA sequence: TGTGCCAGCAGCTTAGGGGACACGCGCAATCAGCCCCAGCATTTT. This sequence encodes CASSLGDTRNQPQHF.

The J gene is TRBJ2-1, the V gene TRBV5-1, with 7 bases matching TRBD1. CDR1 is SGHRS and CDR2 is YFSETQ in the germline V gene. This CDR3 has 14 amino acids. V shed 4 bases, J shed 7 bases, and the junction held 8 bases outside the gene matches. CDR3 in DNA: TGCGCCAGCAGCCGAAGGGACAGTAGTAATGAGCAGTTCTTC. Residues: CASSRRDSSNEQFF.

This chain connects TRBV28 to TRBJ2-1; 8 bases fit TRBD2. With 6 bases clipped from V and 9 bases from J, the junction kept 7 bases outside the gene matches. The CDR3 runs 13 residues. From germline, CDR1 is MDHEN and CDR2 SYDVKM. The CDR3 region has the DNA TGTGCCAGCAGATTAGCGGGAAACGGTGAGCAGTTCTTC. It translates to CASRLAGNGEQFF. The full variable domain, its missing parts supplied by reference TRBV28 and TRBJ2-1, is DVKVTQSSRYLVKRTGEKVFLECVQDMDHENMFWYRQDPGLGLRLIYFSYDVKMKEKGDIPEGYSVSREKKERFSLILESASTNQTSMYLCASRLAGNGEQFFGPGTRLTVL.

The V and J genes are TRBV9 and TRBJ1-6; D is unclear. This CDR3 has 15 residues. Germline loops: CDR1 SGDLS, CDR2 YYNGEE. Trimming left V 4 bases short and J 11 bases short, with 19 bases between. The DNA of the CDR3 is TGTGCCAGCAGCCCCAACAGTCTTACCATAACACCCCTCCACTTT. Amino acid sequence: CASSPNSLTITPLHF. Variable domain in full (rest from reference TRBV9 and TRBJ1-6): DSGVTQTPKHLITATGQRVTLRCSPRSGDLSVYWYQQSLDQGLQFLIQYYNGEERAKGNILERFSAQQFPDLHSELNLSSLELGDSALYFCASSPNSLTITPLHFGNGTRLTVT.

The chain links TRBV27 to TRBJ1-1, with 7 bases matching TRBD1. V shed 2 bases and J 1 base; nucleotides not matched to a gene: 1. Germline V gene lookup returns CDR1 MNHEY and CDR2 SMNVEV (reference sequence). The CDR3 covers 14 residues. The CDR3 loop reads CASSLRGQNTEAFF. The CDR3 DNA is TGTGCCAGCAGTTTAAGGGGGCAGAACACTGAAGCTTTCTTT.

The chain employs TRBV5-6 and TRBJ2-7; TRBD1 is a possible D gene (6 bases). V lost 0 bases and J lost 3, with 16 bases in between. Germline CDR1 reads SGHDT; CDR2 reads YYEEEE. The length of the CDR3 is 16 residues. CDR3 in DNA: TGTGCCAGCAGCTTGGCATCTCGACAGGCCAACTACGAGCAGTACTTC. Translation gives CASSLASRQANYEQYF.

A few counts support this clone. CDR3 sequence: CASRAGQGSTEAFF. The CDR3 DNA follows: TGTGCCAGCAGAGCTGGACAGGGAAGCACTGAAGCTTTCTTT. The chain has TRBV5-6 and TRBJ1-1; the match to TRBD1 covers 8 bases. Trimming at V came to 5 bases and at J to 4 bases, leaving 7 bases not matched to a gene. Per the germline V gene, CDR1 is SGHDT and CDR2 is YYEEEE. The CDR3 sequence is 14 residues long.

The rearrangement joins TRBV28 to TRBJ2-4; 7 nucleotides agree with TRBD2. This CDR3 spans 15 amino acids. From germline, CDR1 is MDHEN and CDR2 SYDVKM. J gave up 8 bases and V 6 bases, and 13 bases lay outside the gene matches. CDR3 loop: CASSNQLAIGDIQYF. The CDR3, as DNA: TGTGCCAGCAGCAATCAACTAGCGATTGGAGACATTCAGTACTTC.

This chain connects TRBV29-1 to TRBJ1-2; no reliable D call. V lost 7 bases and J lost 4, with 13 bases in between. The germline gives CDR1 SQVTM, CDR2 ANQGSEA. The CDR3 spans 12 residues. The CDR3 DNA sequence: TGCAGCGCCGCCGAGGTCGGCTATGGCTACACCTTC. Its protein product is CSAAEVGYGYTF.

This clone was recorded only once. J is TRBJ2-5 and V is TRBV5-5, with a tentative D call TRBD1 (6 bases). V was pared by 5 bases and J by 4 bases, with 18 bases between. The CDR3 contains 15 residues. The germline V gene has CDR1 SGHKS and CDR2 YYEKEE (reference sequence). This CDR3 reads CASSLLTGKGETQYF. As DNA, the CDR3 is TGTGCCAGCAGTTTACTCACAGGGAAAGGAGAGACCCAGTACTTC. The entire variable domain, with the rest obtained from reference TRBV5-5 and TRBJ2-5, is as follows: DAGVTQSPTHLIKTRGQQVTLRCSPISGHKSVSWYQQVLGQGPQFIFQYYEKEERGRGNFPDRFSARQFPNYSSELNVNALLLGDSALYLCASSLLTGKGETQYFGPGTRLLVL.

This sequence joins TRBV5-1 and TRBJ1-5; TRBD1 agrees at 7 bases. V was clipped by 2 bases and J by 5 bases; unmatched bases: 7. This CDR3 comprises 15 residues. In germline, CDR1 is SGHRS, CDR2 YFSETQ. DNA of the CDR3: TGCGCCAGCAGCTTAGGGGCAGGGGGAGATCAGCCCCAGCATTTT. It translates to CASSLGAGGDQPQHF.

J is TRBJ2-7 and V is TRBV6-5, with D hard to call. The CDR3 spans 15 residues. The germline CDR1 and CDR2 sequences are MNHEY and SVGAGI. Trimming took off 0 bases at V and 2 bases at J, with 11 bases between the two ends. The CDR3 bases are TGTGCCAGCAGTTACTCTTGGGCTATAACCTACGAGCAGTACTTC. It encodes CASSYSWAITYEQYF.

V is TRBV10-3 and J is TRBJ1-3; TRBD1 agrees at 8 bases. This CDR3 is built from 15 residues. Germline CDR1 and CDR2: ENHRY and SYGVKD. V gave up 7 bases and J gave up 5 bases; unmatched junction bases: 10. This CDR3 reads CAITPEDRARNTIYF. CDR3 nucleotide sequence: TGTGCCATCACCCCCGAGGACAGGGCCCGAAACACCATATATTTT.

The CDR3 nucleotides read TGTGCCAGCAGTCCCGACACCTTTTCCTACGAGCAGTACTTC. Protein product: CASSPDTFSYEQYF. The V and J genes are TRBV6-5 and TRBJ2-7; D unresolved. Germline-derived CDR1 and CDR2 are MNHEY and SVGAGI. The CDR3 is 14 amino acids. V lost 5 bases and J 1 base, leaving 12 bases between the germline ends.

The rearrangement uses TRBV2 and TRBJ1-5, with D perhaps TRBD1 (6 bases). Germline V gene data show CDR1 as SNHLY and CDR2 as FYNNEI. Trimming shortened V by 3 bases and J by 3 bases, and 9 bases separated the two germline ends. This CDR3 is built from 14 residues. CDR3 DNA: TGTGCCAGCAGTGACAGGGGAAACAATCAGCCCCAGCATTTT. Its protein is CASSDRGNNQPQHF.

This chain uses TRBV9 with TRBJ1-2; 11 bases agree with TRBD1. The V gene's germline CDR1 is SGDLS and CDR2 YYNGEE. With 7 bases clipped from V and 5 bases from J, the junction kept 4 bases outside the gene matches. The CDR3 contains 13 residues. In DNA, the CDR3 is TGTGCCAGCGGGACAGGGGGAGGGTATGGCTACACCTTC. This translates into CASGTGGGYGYTF.

This clone showed up just once. The gene calls are TRBV6-1 and TRBJ1-2, with no clear D. V was clipped by 7 bases and J by 4 bases, with 16 bases between them. This CDR3 has 14 amino acids. Germline CDR1 MNHNS, CDR2 SASEGT. CDR3 sequence: CASKLETPGYGYTF. CDR3 sequence (DNA): TGTGCCAGCAAGTTGGAAACTCCGGGCTATGGCTACACCTTC.

The chain joins TRBV7-2 to TRBJ1-1; 9 bases map to TRBD1. Germline-derived CDR1 and CDR2 are SGHTA and FQGNSA. The CDR3 totals 12 residues. V was clipped by 1 base and J by 11 bases; unmatched bases: 2. The DNA for the CDR3 is TGTGCCAGCAGCTTAGTTGGGACAGGGGCTTTCTTT. Translation: CASSLVGTGAFF.

The chain carries TRBV5-1 and TRBJ2-1; 7 nucleotides line up with TRBD2. Germline CDR1 reads SGHRS; CDR2 reads YFSETQ. V dropped 4 bases and J dropped 5; count of bases not matched to a gene: 3. This CDR3 spans 13 amino acids. CDR3 sequence (DNA): TGCGCCAGCAGCGTGGGACTACACAATGAGCAGTTCTTC. This sequence encodes CASSVGLHNEQFF.